Each of the 14 T cell receptor beta chains below was sequenced from the same sample in a study of graft-versus-host responses after intestinal transplantation. The data were produced by immunoSEQ multiplex PCR, yet TCRdb's version contains in-frame clones alone and is incomplete. The sample holds 95,000 to 110,000 clones; more than 85% are singletons and the top ten take roughly 1%. The antigens for these receptors are not known. The specimen comprised unstimulated CD8+ T cells sorted from spleen or lymph node cells, sampled before intestinal transplant. The receptor source for this set is a human donor who received an intestinal transplant.

The chain recombines TRBV6-5 with TRBJ2-7, with 9 bases aligning to TRBD1. This CDR3 is 13 amino acids long. The germline V gene encodes CDR1 MNHEY and CDR2 SVGAGI. Unmatched junction bases numbered 5, after V lost 5 bases and J lost 6 bases. The CDR3 region has the DNA TGTGCCAGCAGTGGTAACAGGGGGCGCGAGCAGTACTTC. Its protein product is CASSGNRGREQYF.

The gene calls are TRBV27 and TRBJ2-1; unclear D gene. From germline, CDR1 is MNHEY and CDR2 SMNVEV (reference sequence). CDR3 length: 14 amino acids. V lost 2 bases, J lost 3 bases, and 8 bases lay in between. CDR3 in amino acids: CASSLSALYNEQFF. For the CDR3, the DNA is TGTGCCAGCAGTTTAAGCGCCCTCTACAATGAGCAGTTCTTC.

The chain carries TRBV7-9 and TRBJ1-1; no clear D. The CDR3 consists of 12 residues. CDR1 and CDR2 from the germline V gene are SEHNR and FQNEAQ (reference sequence). With 5 bases removed from V and 4 bases from J, the gap between germline ends came to 8 bases. The CDR3 loop is CASSPRSTEAFF. CDR3 DNA: TGTGCCAGCAGCCCCCGTTCCACTGAAGCTTTCTTT.

This clone was seen just once. The chain couples TRBV4-1 to TRBJ2-7, with TRBD1 identical over 8 bases. From germline, CDR1 is MGHRA and CDR2 YSYEKL. CDR3 length: 14 amino acids. V gave up 0 bases and J gave up 3 bases; unmatched junction bases: 1. The CDR3 reads CASSQEDRVYEQYF. CDR3 DNA: TGCGCCAGCAGCCAAGAGGACAGGGTCTACGAGCAGTACTTC.

V usage is TRBV6-5 and J usage is TRBJ2-7; 7 nucleotides line up with TRBD1. Germline CDR1 and CDR2: MNHEY and SVGAGI. Trimming cost V 2 bases and J 2 bases; bases outside gene matches: 6. This CDR3 contains 15 residues. The CDR3 loop is CASSYLPTGPYEQYF. CDR3 DNA: TGTGCCAGCAGTTACCTCCCGACAGGGCCCTACGAGCAGTACTTC.

The rearrangement uses TRBV5-1 and TRBJ1-1; 7 nucleotides line up with TRBD1. Germline values: CDR1 SGHRS, CDR2 YFSETQ. Trimming removed 0 bases from V and 10 bases from J; junction bases left unmatched: 15. The CDR3 has 16 amino acids. The CDR3 is CASSLVVQDLEGAAFF. Here the CDR3 DNA reads TGCGCCAGCAGCTTGGTTGTGCAGGACCTTGAGGGGGCAGCTTTCTTT.

The rearrangement uses TRBV29-1 and TRBJ1-1; unclear D gene. The germline V and J ends were trimmed by 6 bases and 3 bases, with 14 bases remaining between them. The CDR3 extends over 13 amino acids. CDR1 is SQVTM and CDR2 is ANQGSEA in the germline V gene. The CDR3: CSVRRVWDTEAFF. The CDR3 nucleotides read TGCAGCGTGAGGAGGGTTTGGGACACTGAAGCTTTCTTT.

This chain uses TRBV10-1 with TRBJ2-1, with a tentative D call TRBD2 (6 bases). V was shortened by 2 bases and J by 2 bases, with 10 bases between the two germline ends. In germline, CDR1 is WNHNN, CDR2 SYGVQD (reference sequence). CDR3 length equals 15 residues. The CDR3 region has the DNA TGCGCCAGCAGTGAGAGGAGGGCGGCCTACAATGAGCAGTTCTTC. Protein: CASSERRAAYNEQFF.

The gene calls are TRBV6-5 and TRBJ2-5; TRBD1 is a possible D gene (6 bases). Germline CDR1 and CDR2: MNHEY and SVGAGI. V was cut by 2 bases and J by 5 bases, with 9 bases left in between. The CDR3 extends over 13 amino acids. The DNA of the CDR3 is TGTGCCAGCAGTTACGGGGGCTGGGAGACCCAGTACTTC. It encodes CASSYGGWETQYF.

The rearrangement joins TRBV19 to TRBJ1-2, with D unresolved. V lost 6 bases, J lost 4 bases, and 21 bases lay in between. This CDR3 contains 16 residues. Germline V gene lookup returns CDR1 LNHDA and CDR2 SQIVND (reference sequence). CDR3 in amino acids: CASSLTHSELIYGYTF. In DNA form, the CDR3 reads TGTGCCAGTAGCTTAACCCACAGTGAATTAATCTATGGCTACACCTTC.

This clone came up a few times. The chain carries TRBV7-9 and TRBJ1-4; TRBD1 aligns across 8 bases. CDR3 size: 14 residues. Germline loops: CDR1 SEHNR, CDR2 FQNEAQ (reference sequence). J gave up 7 bases and V 3 bases, and 4 bases lay outside the gene matches. CDR3 sequence reads: CASSFSDRVEKLFF. DNA of the CDR3: TGTGCCAGCAGCTTTTCGGACAGGGTTGAAAAACTGTTTTTT.

This clone was recorded a few times. The J gene is TRBJ2-7, the V gene TRBV6-5; possible D gene TRBD1, 5 bases. CDR1 and CDR2 (germline): MNHEY, SVGAGI. CDR3 length: 13 amino acids. V was shortened by 2 bases and J by 0 bases, with 5 bases between the two germline ends. Here the CDR3 reads CASSYDSSYEQYF. The CDR3 DNA follows: TGTGCCAGCAGTTACGACAGCTCCTACGAGCAGTACTTC.

This clone was observed a few times. This chain connects TRBV7-3 to TRBJ2-2; perhaps TRBD1 as D (6 bases). Germline assignment: CDR1 SGHTA and CDR2 FQGTGA. Trimming took 1 base from V and 4 from J, leaving 10 bases between them. This CDR3 has 15 residues. The CDR3 DNA follows: TGTGCCAGCAGCTTAAGGGGGCCGGGCACCGGGGAGCTGTTTTTT. The encoded protein is CASSLRGPGTGELFF.

This clone was detected once. The J gene is TRBJ1-1, the V gene TRBV5-1; 7 bases are a match to TRBD1. CDR1 SGHRS and CDR2 YFSETQ come from the germline V gene. The CDR3 length is 14 residues. V was pared by 4 bases and J by 3 bases, with 6 bases of the junction left unmatched. This chain's CDR3 is CASSQGGRDTEAFF. The DNA for the CDR3 is TGCGCCAGCAGCCAGGGGGGTCGTGACACTGAAGCTTTCTTT.